The 31 T cell receptor beta chains below were found in one sample sequenced in a study of T cell responses to AZD1222 COVID-19 vaccine. Repertoires were generated with immunoSEQ multiplex PCR, while TCRdb's copy carries only in-frame clones and drops some. There are 45,000 to 60,000 clones in the sample; 60% to 85% occur only once, and roughly 7.2% lies in the top ten. Source: peripheral blood, taken on day 0 of AZD1222 vaccination. All receptors come from an adult in good health.

The rearrangement links TRBV28 to TRBJ2-4; D perhaps matches TRBD1 (6 bases). The length of the CDR3 is 22 residues. V was shortened by 2 bases and J by 0 bases, with 29 bases between the two germline ends. CDR1 MDHEN and CDR2 SYDVKM come from the germline V gene. CDR3 in amino acids: CASSLPINRDTDGSVAKNIQYF. CDR3 nucleotides: TGTGCCAGCAGTTTACCTATTAACCGGGACACCGATGGCTCAGTAGCCAAAAACATTCAGTACTTC. Filled out from reference TRBV28 and TRBJ2-4, the complete variable domain reads DVKVTQSSRYLVKRTGEKVFLECVQDMDHENMFWYRQDPGLGLRLIYFSYDVKMKEKGDIPEGYSVSREKKERFSLILESASTNQTSMYLCASSLPINRDTDGSVAKNIQYFGAGTRLSVL.

The chain is built from TRBV19 and TRBJ1-1; no reliable D call. The CDR3 has 12 amino acids. The germline V gene has CDR1 LNHDA and CDR2 SQIVND (reference sequence). Trimming shortened V by 4 bases and J by 1 base, and 4 bases separated the two germline ends. CDR3 nucleotide sequence: TGTGCCAGTAGTAGACAGAACACTGAAGCTTTCTTT. Protein sequence: CASSRQNTEAFF.

This chain connects TRBV24-1 to TRBJ1-2, with D maybe TRBD1 (5 bases). Trimming took off 2 bases at V and 2 bases at J, with 20 bases between the two ends. There are 18 residues in the CDR3. Germline CDR1 KGHDR, CDR2 SFDVKD. The CDR3 here is CATSDSSGREVGNYGYTF. CDR3 DNA: TGTGCCACCAGTGATTCATCAGGGAGAGAGGTTGGGAACTATGGCTACACCTTC.

The chain recombines TRBV10-3 with TRBJ1-2; no reliable D call. CDR1 and CDR2 (germline): ENHRY, SYGVKD. This CDR3 contains 17 residues. Deletions cut 2 bases from V and 2 bases from J, with 18 bases between. The CDR3: CAISEGEGNPGNYGYTF. CDR3 nucleotide sequence: TGTGCCATCAGTGAGGGCGAGGGAAACCCTGGAAACTATGGCTACACCTTC.

This chain uses TRBV28 with TRBJ1-4, with 9 bases fitting TRBD1. This CDR3 is built from 15 residues. After removal of 6 bases from V and 7 bases from J, the junction contained 9 bases not matched to a gene. Per germline, CDR1 MDHEN and CDR2 SYDVKM. The CDR3 here is CASRETGTGSEKLFF. The DNA for the CDR3 is TGTGCCAGCAGAGAAACCGGGACAGGGAGTGAAAAACTGTTTTTT. Full variable domain (remainder filled in from reference TRBV28 and TRBJ1-4): DVKVTQSSRYLVKRTGEKVFLECVQDMDHENMFWYRQDPGLGLRLIYFSYDVKMKEKGDIPEGYSVSREKKERFSLILESASTNQTSMYLCASRETGTGSEKLFFGSGTQLSVL.

The gene calls are TRBV5-1 and TRBJ2-1; 9 nucleotides align to TRBD1. This CDR3 contains 16 residues. The trim removed 1 base at V and 8 bases at J, leaving 10 bases unmatched. Germline V gene lookup returns CDR1 SGHRS and CDR2 YFSETQ. The CDR3 sequence is CASSLSRGQGIDEQFF. CDR3 in DNA: TGCGCCAGCAGCTTGAGCAGGGGACAGGGTATCGATGAGCAGTTCTTC.

V is TRBV20-1 and J is TRBJ1-2; D may be TRBD1 (5 bases). V was cut by 3 bases and J by 5 bases, with 7 bases left in between. This CDR3 has 11 residues. Germline CDR1 is DFQATT and CDR2 is SNEGSKA (reference sequence). The CDR3: CSARGPYGYTF. CDR3 bases: TGCAGTGCTAGGGGACCGTATGGCTACACCTTC.

This sequence joins TRBV28 and TRBJ1-2, with 9 bases matching TRBD1. Germline V gives CDR1 MDHEN, CDR2 SYDVKM. The CDR3 totals 17 residues. V was clipped by 6 bases and J by 5 bases; unmatched bases: 16. The CDR3 protein is CASSPSPGQGSWYGYTF. The DNA of the CDR3 is TGTGCCAGCAGCCCTTCCCCGGGACAGGGAAGCTGGTATGGCTACACCTTC.

The chain has TRBV6-2 or TRBV6-3 and TRBJ2-5; 10 nucleotides agree with TRBD1. The junction had 11 bases not matched to a gene; V was cut back by 6 bases and J by 4 bases. Per the germline V gene, CDR1 is MNHEY and CDR2 is SVGEGT. This CDR3 contains 16 residues. CDR3: CASSTGDRGVTETQYF. The CDR3 nucleotides are TGTGCCAGCAGCACAGGGGACAGGGGTGTTACAGAGACCCAGTACTTC.

Here the CDR3 reads CASSLASTLSGNTIYF. The CDR3 coding sequence is TGTGCCAGCAGCTTAGCCTCCACCCTCTCTGGAAACACCATATATTTT. The chain recombines TRBV7-9 with TRBJ1-3; D gene ambiguous. Per germline, CDR1 SEHNR and CDR2 FQNEAQ (reference sequence). The V end lost 0 bases, the J end lost 0 bases, and 9 bases lay between the germline ends. CDR3 length: 16 residues.

CDR3 sequence (DNA): TGTGCTAGTGGTTGGGGGACTTCGCACCCGGCCCAAGAGACCCAGTACTTC. Translating gives CASGWGTSHPAQETQYF. This chain joins TRBV12-5 and TRBJ2-5; D perhaps matches TRBD2 (6 bases). The CDR3 runs 17 residues. Trimming shortened V by 4 bases and J by 1 base, and 19 bases separated the two germline ends. Per germline, CDR1 LGHNT and CDR2 FRNRAP. Full variable domain (rest looked up from reference TRBV12-5 and TRBJ2-5): DARVTQTPRHKVTEMGQEVTMRCQPILGHNTVFWYRQTMMQGLELLAYFRNRAPLDDSGMPKDRFSAEMPDATLATLKIQPSEPRDSAVYFCASGWGTSHPAQETQYFGPGTRLLVL.

This chain uses TRBV2 with TRBJ1-1; 7 bases match TRBD1. V gave up 7 bases and J gave up 4 bases; unmatched junction bases: 12. The CDR3 loop spans 15 amino acids. CDR1 is SNHLY, CDR2 FYNNEI, per germline. This chain's CDR3 is CASTEDRRGATEAFF. In nucleotides, the CDR3 is TGTGCCAGCACCGAGGACAGGCGAGGGGCCACTGAAGCTTTCTTT.

The rearrangement joins TRBV7-2 to TRBJ1-5; the D gene is possibly TRBD1 (6 bases). CDR1 is SGHTA, CDR2 FQGNSA, per germline. V shed 3 bases and J shed 3 bases, with 12 bases lying between them. The CDR3 runs to 15 residues. The CDR3 nucleotides are TGTGCCAGCAGCTTCTCGGACAGCCTCAATCAGCCCCAGCATTTT. Protein product: CASSFSDSLNQPQHF.

This rearrangement joins TRBV7-2 to TRBJ2-5, with 15 nucleotides matching TRBD2. Germline V gene data show CDR1 as SGHTA and CDR2 as FQGNSA. After removal of 1 base from V and 4 bases from J, the junction contained 7 bases not matched to a gene. The CDR3 sequence is 18 residues long. DNA of the CDR3: TGTGCCAGCAGCTTAGGGGGACTAGCGGGAGGTACCGGAGAGACCCAGTACTTC. The encoded protein is CASSLGGLAGGTGETQYF.

The V call is TRBV9, the J call TRBJ1-2, with no clear D. Looked up from germline, CDR1 is SGDLS and CDR2 is YYNGEE. CDR3 length: 16 amino acids. Trimming took 4 bases from V and 0 from J, leaving 16 bases between them. CDR3 residues: CASSSLPFPANYGYTF. As DNA, the CDR3 is TGTGCCAGCAGCTCCCTCCCTTTCCCCGCTAACTATGGCTACACCTTC.

The rearrangement links TRBV7-3 to TRBJ1-2; the D gene is possibly TRBD1 (5 bases). Germline CDR1 is SGHTA and CDR2 is FQGTGA. Trimming took 5 bases from V and 2 from J, leaving 9 bases between them. CDR3 length equals 13 residues. The CDR3 DNA is TGTGCCAGCAGCCCGGACAAAAACTATGGCTACACCTTC. Translated: CASSPDKNYGYTF.

The chain joins TRBV7-2 to TRBJ2-3, with 9 bases lining up with TRBD2. The CDR3 has 17 residues. The V segment lost 5 bases and the J segment 3 bases; nucleotides outside the gene matches: 12. Per germline, CDR1 SGHTA and CDR2 FQGNSA. The CDR3 DNA reads TGTGCCAGCAGCCCACGACTAGCGGCCTGGGGTACAGATACGCAGTATTTT. Translation: CASSPRLAAWGTDTQYF.

This chain uses TRBV5-4 with TRBJ1-2; D uncertain. Between the trimmed V and J ends, which lost 9 bases and 0 bases, there was a span of 12 bases. CDR1 is SGHNT, CDR2 YYREEE, per germline (reference sequence). The CDR3 is 13 amino acids. The CDR3 DNA reads as TGTGCCACCCGCGCGGGTGCTAACTATGGCTACACCTTC. Its protein is CATRAGANYGYTF. The variable domain in full, completed from reference TRBV5-4 and TRBJ1-2, reads ETGVTQSPTHLIKTRGQQVTLRCSSQSGHNTVSWYQQALGQGPQFIFQYYREEENGRGNFPPRFSGLQFPNYSSELNVNALELDDSALYLCATRAGANYGYTFGSGTRLTVV.

The chain combines TRBV5-4 with TRBJ2-5, with D possibly matching TRBD1 (5 bases). Trimming cost V 4 bases and J 5 bases, with 12 bases left between them. Looked up from germline, CDR1 is SGHNT and CDR2 is YYREEE (reference sequence). The CDR3 is 13 residues long. In DNA form, the CDR3 reads TGTGCCAGCAGCGGAACAGGCCTGGAGACCCAGTACTTC. Translation: CASSGTGLETQYF.

This clone appeared a few times. The genes are TRBV4-2 and TRBJ1-6, with D tentatively TRBD1 (5 bases). There are 15 residues in the CDR3. Germline CDR1 is LGHNA and CDR2 is YNFKEQ. V was clipped by 3 bases and J by 8 bases, with 14 bases between them. DNA of the CDR3: TGTGCCAGCAGCCACTCCGGGCTGGGGGATTCACCCCTCCACTTT. It translates to CASSHSGLGDSPLHF.

V gene TRBV20-1 combines with J gene TRBJ1-5, with TRBD1 identical over 9 bases. The V gene's germline CDR1 is DFQATT and CDR2 SNEGSKA (reference sequence). The CDR3 has 11 residues. The CDR3 bases are TGCAGCGGAGGACAGGGGCAGCCCCAGCATTTT. Translated, it gives CSGGQGQPQHF.

V usage is TRBV5-1 and J usage is TRBJ2-2; tentatively, D is TRBD2 (6 bases). CDR1 and CDR2 from the germline V gene are SGHRS and YFSETQ. V lost 3 bases and J lost 3, with 9 bases in between. This CDR3 is 14 amino acids long. The CDR3 region is CASSSGGYTGELFF. The DNA of the CDR3 is TGCGCCAGCAGCTCCGGGGGTTACACCGGGGAGCTGTTTTTT.

The chain is built from TRBV27 and TRBJ2-2; D is ambiguous. Germline lookup yields CDR1 MNHEY and CDR2 SMNVEV (reference sequence). The V end lost 4 bases, the J end lost 0 bases, and 9 bases lay between the germline ends. This CDR3 is 15 amino acids long. Here the CDR3 DNA reads TGTGCCAGCAGTTCCGGCAGAACGAACACCGGGGAGCTGTTTTTT. Translated, it gives CASSSGRTNTGELFF.

The sample holds one count of this clone. CDR3 amino acids: CASRTAGGRDSPLHF. The CDR3 nucleotides are TGCGCCAGCAGAACGGCTGGGGGAAGGGATTCACCCCTCCACTTT. The chain joins TRBV5-1 to TRBJ1-6; possible D gene TRBD1, 5 bases. The germline CDR1 and CDR2 sequences are SGHRS and YFSETQ. The V end lost 5 bases, the J end lost 8 bases, and 17 bases lay between the germline ends. This CDR3 is 15 amino acids long.

J is TRBJ2-7 and V is TRBV28; 11 nucleotides agree with TRBD2. The germline V gene encodes CDR1 MDHEN and CDR2 SYDVKM. V was clipped by 7 bases and J by 3 bases; unmatched bases: 8. The CDR3 runs to 15 residues. CDR3 residues: CASTGGLAGLYEQYF. For the CDR3, the DNA is TGTGCCAGCACCGGAGGACTAGCGGGTCTCTACGAGCAGTACTTC.

A word on this clone: Different DNA sequences within this sample yield the same CDR3. V usage is TRBV5-1 and J usage is TRBJ2-2, with D unresolved. V was pared by 0 bases and J by 1 base, with 7 bases between. CDR3 length equals 15 residues. CDR1 SGHRS and CDR2 YFSETQ come from the germline V gene. The CDR3 DNA reads TGCGCCAGCAGCTTGGTCGTAGGGAACACCGGGGAGCTGTTTTTT. It specifies CASSLVVGNTGELFF.

This rearrangement joins TRBV5-4 to TRBJ1-1; D is ambiguous. Trimming shortened V by 4 bases and J by 1 base, and 8 bases separated the two germline ends. The CDR3 has 13 amino acids. CDR1 is SGHNT, CDR2 YYREEE, per germline (reference sequence). Written as DNA, the CDR3 is TGTGCCAGCAGCCCGCGACAGAACACTGAAGCTTTCTTT. Translated, it gives CASSPRQNTEAFF.

The chain links TRBV6-6 to TRBJ2-1; D is uncertain. This CDR3 region has 11 residues. Germline CDR1 is MNHNY and CDR2 is SVGAGI (reference sequence). The ends were cut back, 0 bases at V and 9 bases at J, with 3 bases in the middle. The CDR3 DNA is TGTGCCAGCAGTTACTCGATTGAGCAGTTCTTC. Protein: CASSYSIEQFF.

The V gene is TRBV6-2 or TRBV6-3, the J gene TRBJ2-2; D remains ambiguous. Germline V lookup: CDR1 MNHEY, CDR2 SVGEGT. Trimming took off 5 bases at V and 0 bases at J, with 13 bases between the two ends. This CDR3 is built from 16 residues. CDR3 protein: CASSRAATPNTGELFF. As DNA, the CDR3 is TGTGCCAGCAGTAGGGCCGCGACACCGAACACCGGGGAGCTGTTTTTT.

The chain recombines TRBV5-6 with TRBJ1-6; D possibly corresponds to TRBD1 (5 bases). Germline V gene sequence: CDR1 SGHDT, CDR2 YYEEEE. With 6 bases removed from V and 9 bases from J, the gap between germline ends came to 19 bases. The CDR3 covers 15 residues. The CDR3 sequence is CASNSGGARTSPLHF. CDR3 bases: TGTGCCAGCAACTCCGGTGGGGCAAGGACTTCACCCCTCCACTTT.

The rearrangement links TRBV7-8 to TRBJ1-6; possibly TRBD1 for D (5 bases). With 5 bases removed from V and 0 bases from J, the gap between germline ends came to 17 bases. The V gene's germline CDR1 is SGHVS and CDR2 FQNEAQ. The CDR3 has 18 amino acids. DNA for the CDR3: TGTGCCAGCAGCACCACCCTACAGGCTAGCTCCTATAATTCACCCCTCCACTTT. It translates to CASSTTLQASSYNSPLHF.